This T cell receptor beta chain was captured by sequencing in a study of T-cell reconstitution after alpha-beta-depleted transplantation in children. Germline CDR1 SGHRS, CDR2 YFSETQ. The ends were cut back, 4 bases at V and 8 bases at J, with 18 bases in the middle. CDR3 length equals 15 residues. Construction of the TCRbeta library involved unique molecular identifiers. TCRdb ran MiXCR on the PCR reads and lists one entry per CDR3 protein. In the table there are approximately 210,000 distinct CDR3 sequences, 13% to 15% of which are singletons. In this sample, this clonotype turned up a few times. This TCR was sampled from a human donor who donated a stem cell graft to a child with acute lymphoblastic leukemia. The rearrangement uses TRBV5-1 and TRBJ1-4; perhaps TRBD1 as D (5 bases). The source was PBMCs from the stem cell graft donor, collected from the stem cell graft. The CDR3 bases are TGCGCCAGCAGCCAATACGACAGAGCCGGGGAAAAACTGTTTTTT. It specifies CASSQYDRAGEKLFF.